This TCR beta chain was identified in a study of response to subunit inactivated influenza vaccine. This clonotype was seen more than once but under ten times. Its cognate antigen is unknown. General observations from the study: The authors proposed limited new T cell recruitment per seasonal influenza vaccination.

Using its own MiXCR run on the RT-PCR reads, TCRdb lists one record per CDR3 protein. The repertoire holds about 570,000 distinct CDR3 sequences, with 10% to 15% as singletons. Germline CDR1 SGHRS, CDR2 YFSETQ. The CDR3 contains 15 residues. Trimming shortened V by 5 bases and J by 5 bases, and 20 bases separated the two germline ends. Sequenced material: PBMCs from blood, taken on the day of vaccination. This clonotype originated in a man over 45 who received an inactivated influenza vaccine. V usage is TRBV5-1 and J usage is TRBJ2-7, with D possibly TRBD1 on 7 matching bases. The CDR3 region has the DNA TGCGCCAGCAGAAAGGGCGGGACAGTTTTGGACGAGCAGTACTTC. Translated, it gives CASRKGGTVLDEQYF. The variable domain in full, with the rest retrieved from reference TRBV5-1 and TRBJ2-7, is KAGVTQTPRYLIKTRGQQVTLSCSPISGHRSVSWYQQTPGQGLQFLFEYFSETQRNKGNFPGRFSGRQFSNSRSEMNVSTLELGDSALYLCASRKGGTVLDEQYFGPGTRLTVT.